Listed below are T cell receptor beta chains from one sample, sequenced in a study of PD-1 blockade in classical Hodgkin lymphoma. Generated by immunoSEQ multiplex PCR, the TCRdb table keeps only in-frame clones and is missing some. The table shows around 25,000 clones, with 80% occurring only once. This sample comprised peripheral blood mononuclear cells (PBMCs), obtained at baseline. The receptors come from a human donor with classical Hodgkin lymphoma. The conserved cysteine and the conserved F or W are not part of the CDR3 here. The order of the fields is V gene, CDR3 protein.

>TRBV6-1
ASSGTSINQPQH
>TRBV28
ASSLWLGQGEKLF
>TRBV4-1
ASSPLDREDGYT
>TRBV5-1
ASSSTGQGRETQY
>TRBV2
ASSAGSYTGELF
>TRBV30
AWSVLGSPVRDKGSEAF
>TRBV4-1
ASSREGLKTQY
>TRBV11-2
ASSLDRWGANVLT
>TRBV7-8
ASSLSGTVSTDTQY
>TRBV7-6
ASSDRVSYEQY
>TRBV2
ASSERSGVTGNTIY
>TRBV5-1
ASSPTGGGRFEAF
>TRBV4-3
ASSQDYGRDTGELF
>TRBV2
ASRYYTAPLH
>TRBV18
ASSPDSQGEQY
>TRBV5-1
ASSLVQGAEGYT
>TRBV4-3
ASSQGPGADTQY
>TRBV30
AWSNGANVLT
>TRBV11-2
ASSLGGGEQY
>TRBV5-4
ASSLFGTSSSYEQY
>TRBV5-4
ASSENDRGSPNTEAF
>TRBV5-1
ASSFSGQGASEAF
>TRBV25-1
ASSEYSRGSPYEQY
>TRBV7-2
ASSRQGGLTGELF
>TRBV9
ASSIPTSGGPHEQF
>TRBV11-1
ASSLGSGGIETQY
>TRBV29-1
SVGRTGYNEQF
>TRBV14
ASSQGLAPTNEKLF
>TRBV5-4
ASSFGTGREETQY
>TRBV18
ASSPIGQGTGTEAF
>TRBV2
ASVGHTTNTGELF
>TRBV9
ASSVVQGYTGELF
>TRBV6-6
ASSLRGQNTEAF